This TCR beta chain was captured in a study of T cell changes during pregnancy in multiple sclerosis. V was pared by 2 bases and J by 0 bases, with 0 bases of the junction left unmatched. From germline, CDR1 is LNHDA and CDR2 SQIVND (reference sequence). This CDR3 is 15 amino acids long. TCRdb's table, derived via immunoSEQ multiplex PCR, lists solely in-frame clones and lacks some. Counted here are 20,000 to 25,000 clones, about 82% occurring once; the ten biggest clones make up around 16%. The source was CD8+ T cells from peripheral blood mononuclear cells, collected in the first trimester of pregnancy. The receptor was isolated from a female donor in good health, enrolled as a control in a pregnancy study. The chain uses TRBV19 and TRBJ1-3; TRBD1 matches 8 bases. DNA for the CDR3: TGTGCCAGTAGTATAACAGGGGGCTCTGGAAACACCATATATTTT. It encodes CASSITGGSGNTIYF.